Below, 14 T cell receptor beta chains from the same sample are listed, as sequenced in a study of T cell responses to AZD1222 COVID-19 vaccine. The assay was immunoSEQ multiplex PCR, and TCRdb's table has in-frame clones only and misses some. The profile shows some 140,000 clones, roughly nine tenths of them singletons. Material: peripheral blood, obtained on day 0 of MenACWY control vaccination. The receptors were gathered from an adult in good health.

The rearrangement uses TRBV18 and TRBJ1-1; 7 nucleotides line up with TRBD1. This CDR3 has 15 amino acids. The V gene's germline CDR1 is KGHSH and CDR2 LQKENI. The J segment lost 2 bases and the V segment lost 3 bases, leaving 6 bases of the junction unmatched. This CDR3 reads CASSPNPGGNTEAFF. As DNA, the CDR3 is TGTGCCAGCTCACCCAACCCAGGGGGAAACACTGAAGCTTTCTTT.

The chain uses TRBV6-1 and TRBJ2-3; no reliable D call. The CDR3 runs to 15 residues. Trimming left V 0 bases short and J 5 bases short, with 12 bases between. CDR1 and CDR2 (germline): MNHNS, SASEGT. CDR3 amino acids: CASSEALNPLDTQYF. Written as DNA, the CDR3 is TGTGCCAGCAGTGAAGCGCTGAACCCCCTAGATACGCAGTATTTT.

The chain links TRBV7-3 to TRBJ2-4; 10 nucleotides match TRBD1. The CDR3 consists of 13 residues. Germline CDR1 and CDR2: SGHTA and FQGTGA. The trim removed 5 bases at V and 8 bases at J, leaving 3 bases unmatched. The CDR3 coding sequence is TGTGCCAGCAGCATTGGACAGGGGGACATTCAGTACTTC. It specifies CASSIGQGDIQYF.

There are a few counts of this clone. The V gene is TRBV5-4, the J gene TRBJ1-3; D remains ambiguous. The CDR3 loop spans 12 amino acids. The germline V and J ends were trimmed by 2 bases and 4 bases, with 4 bases remaining between them. Germline-derived CDR1 and CDR2 are SGHNT and YYREEE (reference sequence). CDR3 protein: CASSFRGNTIYF. The CDR3 DNA is TGTGCCAGCAGCTTTCGAGGAAACACCATATATTTT.

This rearrangement joins TRBV5-1 to TRBJ2-2, with D tentatively TRBD1 or TRBD2 (5 bases each). This CDR3 region has 14 residues. The germline CDR1 and CDR2 sequences are SGHRS and YFSETQ. The V and J ends lost 4 bases and 5 bases respectively, with 12 bases between them. The CDR3 loop is CASSPRDLTGELFF. The DNA for the CDR3 is TGCGCCAGCAGCCCCCGGGACCTTACCGGGGAGCTGTTTTTT. The variable domain in full, with the rest retrieved from reference TRBV5-1 and TRBJ2-2, is KAGVTQTPRYLIKTRGQQVTLSCSPISGHRSVSWYQQTPGQGLQFLFEYFSETQRNKGNFPGRFSGRQFSNSRSEMNVSTLELGDSALYLCASSPRDLTGELFFGEGSRLTVL.

Here the CDR3 reads CASSLPQGPRRGYTF. The CDR3 coding sequence is TGTGCCAGCAGCTTACCCCAGGGTCCTCGTAGGGGCTACACCTTC. J is TRBJ1-2 and V is TRBV28, with D possibly being TRBD1 (5 bases). With 6 bases removed from V and 8 bases from J, the gap between germline ends came to 22 bases. CDR3 length: 15 amino acids. Germline V CDR1 and CDR2: MDHEN, SYDVKM.

The V and J genes are TRBV19 and TRBJ1-1; D is unclear. The ends were cut back, 7 bases at V and 3 bases at J, with 3 bases in the middle. The germline CDR1 and CDR2 sequences are LNHDA and SQIVND (reference sequence). This CDR3 comprises 10 residues. CDR3 nucleotides: TGTGCCAGTAAGGACACTGAAGCTTTCTTT. It is translated as CASKDTEAFF.

This clone was seen once. V and J are TRBV5-4 and TRBJ2-1; 13 nucleotides match TRBD2. The germline gives CDR1 SGHNT, CDR2 YYREEE (reference sequence). The CDR3 consists of 15 residues. V gave up 1 base and J gave up 10 bases; unmatched junction bases: 5. CDR3 sequence: CASSLTSGGVREQFF. The CDR3 DNA reads as TGTGCCAGCAGCTTGACTAGCGGGGGGGTGAGGGAGCAGTTCTTC. Using reference TRBV5-4 and TRBJ2-1 for the parts outside the CDR3, the full variable domain is ETGVTQSPTHLIKTRGQQVTLRCSSQSGHNTVSWYQQALGQGPQFIFQYYREEENGRGNFPPRFSGLQFPNYSSELNVNALELDDSALYLCASSLTSGGVREQFFGPGTRLTVL.

The gene calls are TRBV11-2 and TRBJ1-6; 9 bases match TRBD1. V lost 5 bases and J lost 7; bases outside the gene matches: 6. The CDR3 sequence is 15 residues long. Germline V gives CDR1 SGHAT, CDR2 FQNNGV. The CDR3 nucleotides read TGTGCCAGCAGCCTGGAAGGGACAGGGAATTCACCCCTCCACTTT. As protein: CASSLEGTGNSPLHF.

The J gene is TRBJ2-1, the V gene TRBV29-1; 8 bases are shared with TRBD2. The germline gives CDR1 SQVTM, CDR2 ANQGSEA. With V trimmed by 6 bases and J by 7 bases, 8 bases remained unmatched. The CDR3 sequence is 13 residues long. Here the CDR3 reads CSVGKGLGNEQFF. The CDR3 DNA is TGCAGCGTGGGGAAGGGACTAGGAAATGAGCAGTTCTTC.

The V and J genes are TRBV7-2 and TRBJ2-5; 11 bases line up with TRBD2. The germline CDR1 and CDR2 sequences are SGHTA and FQGNSA. CDR3 length: 15 amino acids. Trimming at V came to 2 bases and at J to 9 bases, leaving 8 bases not matched to a gene. CDR3 sequence (DNA): TGTGCCAGCAGCTTAACAACTAGCGGGGGCCCGGCCCAGTACTTC. Amino acid sequence: CASSLTTSGGPAQYF. Filled out from reference TRBV7-2 and TRBJ2-5, the complete variable domain reads GAGVSQSPSNKVTEKGKDVELRCDPISGHTALYWYRQSLGQGLEFLIYFQGNSAPDKSGLPSDRFSAERTGGSVSTLTIQRTQQEDSAVYLCASSLTTSGGPAQYFGPGTRLLVL.

V usage is TRBV12-5 and J usage is TRBJ2-3; 12 bases are a match to TRBD1. CDR1 LGHNT and CDR2 FRNRAP come from the germline V gene. CDR3 length: 15 amino acids. V was pared by 6 bases and J by 6 bases, with 7 bases of the junction left unmatched. This chain's CDR3 is CASGQGQGARDTQYF. The CDR3 nucleotides read TGTGCTAGTGGGCAGGGACAGGGGGCGCGGGATACGCAGTATTTT.

V usage is TRBV19 and J usage is TRBJ1-1; a possible D gene is TRBD1 (5 bases). The CDR3 covers 16 residues. V dropped 6 bases and J dropped 0 bases, with 17 bases sitting between them. Germline assignment: CDR1 LNHDA and CDR2 SQIVND (reference sequence). The CDR3 nucleotides read TGTGCCAGTAGCAAAACCCGGACATCCTTGAACACTGAAGCTTTCTTT. Translation: CASSKTRTSLNTEAFF.

The rearrangement uses TRBV19 and TRBJ2-7; D might be TRBD2 (6 bases). The CDR3 runs 14 residues. V lost 5 bases, J lost 4 bases, and 15 bases lay in between. In germline, CDR1 is LNHDA, CDR2 SQIVND (reference sequence). In nucleotides, the CDR3 is TGTGCCAGTAGTCTAGGCGTGGGGACTTACGAGCAGTACTTC. It codes for CASSLGVGTYEQYF.